This T cell receptor beta chain was identified in a study of T-cell reconstitution after alpha-beta-depleted transplantation in children. Whole-study results and caveats: Several hundred rapidly expanded clones from non-depleted graft cells reportedly supplied alpha-beta T cells about two months post-transplant. Certain patients had high TCRbeta diversity at day 60, and it came from recipient T cells and thymic progenitors that survived. Newly generated T cells supplied most T-cell counts and diversity one year post-transplant.

Preparation of the TCRbeta library used unique molecular identifiers. TCRdb reprocessed the PCR reads via MiXCR and lists one record per CDR3 protein. The table includes a few hundred thousand distinct CDR3 sequences, under 15% detected once. From germline, CDR1 is MDHEN and CDR2 SYDVKM. The CDR3 runs to 15 residues. Trimming took off 0 bases at V and 4 bases at J, with 12 bases between the two ends. A word on this clonotype: Its antigen is unknown.

Sequences were derived from PBMCs, mostly from graft donor cells, sampled 360 days after TCRalphabeta/CD19-depleted stem cell transplant. The receptor was derived from a male patient younger than 18 who had a stem cell transplant for acute myeloid leukemia, so the T cells may come from the graft donor. The chain has TRBV28 and TRBJ2-5; perhaps TRBD2 as D (5 bases). CDR3 in amino acids: CASSLWRVIVETQYF. The DNA for the CDR3 is TGTGCCAGCAGTTTATGGCGGGTTATTGTAGAGACCCAGTACTTC. The whole variable domain, filled in from reference TRBV28 and TRBJ2-5, reads DVKVTQSSRYLVKRTGEKVFLECVQDMDHENMFWYRQDPGLGLRLIYFSYDVKMKEKGDIPEGYSVSREKKERFSLILESASTNQTSMYLCASSLWRVIVETQYFGPGTRLLVL.